Listed here are 20 T cell receptor beta chains from one sample, sequenced in a study of T cell responses to AZD1222 COVID-19 vaccine. Measured with immunoSEQ multiplex PCR; TCRdb has only the in-frame clones, and not every one. This table holds roughly 180,000 clones, more than 80% found once. This specimen was peripheral blood, taken on day 0 of AZD1222 vaccination. These receptors originate from an adult in good health.

The J gene is TRBJ2-7, the V gene TRBV5-4; 7 bases map to TRBD2. With V trimmed by 0 bases and J by 1 base, 4 bases remained unmatched. This CDR3 is built from 15 residues. The germline CDR1 and CDR2 sequences are SGHNT and YYREEE (reference sequence). The CDR3 is CASSLGGEGSYEQYF. In nucleotides, the CDR3 is TGTGCCAGCAGCTTGGGGGGGGAGGGTTCCTACGAGCAGTACTTC. Full variable domain (missing parts from reference TRBV5-4 and TRBJ2-7): ETGVTQSPTHLIKTRGQQVTLRCSSQSGHNTVSWYQQALGQGPQFIFQYYREEENGRGNFPPRFSGLQFPNYSSELNVNALELDDSALYLCASSLGGEGSYEQYFGPGTRLTVT.

The rearrangement joins TRBV3-1 (or the pseudogene TRBV3-2) to TRBJ2-1; TRBD2 aligns across 12 bases. The CDR3 sequence is 15 residues long. After removal of 4 bases from V and 5 bases from J, the junction contained 3 bases not matched to a gene. CDR1 LGHDT and CDR2 YNNKEL come from the germline V gene (reference sequence). In DNA form, the CDR3 reads TGTGCCAGCAGCCCTACTAGCGGGAGGAACAATGAGCAGTTCTTC. This gives the protein CASSPTSGRNNEQFF.

In the case of this clone: The sample carries other DNA sequences with the same CDR3. The chain combines TRBV5-1 with TRBJ1-2; the D is unclear. Germline CDR1 SGHRS, CDR2 YFSETQ. V gave up 1 base and J gave up 1 base, with 8 bases separating them. The CDR3 consists of 14 residues. The CDR3 region has the DNA TGCGCCAGCAGCTTGTCAACAGATAACTATGGCTACACCTTC. Translating it yields CASSLSTDNYGYTF.

The chain links TRBV6-6 to TRBJ2-2; D gene ambiguous. The germline V gene encodes CDR1 MNHNY and CDR2 SVGAGI (reference sequence). V lost 2 bases and J lost 3, with 4 bases in between. The CDR3 is 13 residues long. This CDR3 is CASSYQDTGELFF. CDR3 nucleotide sequence: TGTGCCAGCAGTTACCAGGACACCGGGGAGCTGTTTTTT.

V usage is TRBV19 and J usage is TRBJ1-6; possibly TRBD1 for D (6 bases). The CDR3 is 16 amino acids. CDR1 and CDR2 from the germline V gene are LNHDA and SQIVND (reference sequence). Trimming stripped 6 bases from V and 0 bases from J, with 12 bases between. The CDR3: CASRTTGSSYNSPLHF. The CDR3 DNA reads TGTGCCAGTAGGACTACAGGGAGCTCCTATAATTCACCCCTCCACTTT.

This chain links TRBV4-2 with TRBJ2-3; unclear D gene. Germline V gives CDR1 LGHNA, CDR2 YNFKEQ. This CDR3 has 11 amino acids. V was clipped by 5 bases and J by 2 bases, with 2 bases between them. CDR3: CASSDTDTQYF. CDR3 nucleotide sequence: TGTGCCAGCAGCGACACAGATACGCAGTATTTT.

This chain joins TRBV4-2 and TRBJ1-5; 7 bases match TRBD1. Germline-derived CDR1 and CDR2 are LGHNA and YNFKEQ. The CDR3 has 17 residues. V shed 0 bases, J shed 8 bases, and the junction held 13 bases outside the gene matches. CDR3 sequence reads: CASSQDHRGPSKEPQHF. The CDR3 region has the DNA TGTGCCAGCAGCCAAGATCACAGGGGCCCGTCCAAGGAGCCCCAGCATTTT.

V and J are TRBV19 and TRBJ2-7; perhaps D is TRBD1 or TRBD2 (6 bases each). Germline V gene lookup returns CDR1 LNHDA and CDR2 SQIVND (reference sequence). The CDR3 spans 16 residues. The V end lost 7 bases, the J end lost 3 bases, and 22 bases lay between the germline ends. CDR3 region: CASTRYGGRQGYEQYF. The CDR3 coding sequence is TGTGCCAGTACGAGATACGGGGGCAGACAAGGCTACGAGCAGTACTTC.

The rearrangement uses TRBV5-6 and TRBJ1-5; D unresolved. The V end lost 0 bases, the J end lost 6 bases, and 10 bases lay between the germline ends. CDR3 length: 14 amino acids. CDR1 is SGHDT and CDR2 is YYEEEE in the germline V gene. The CDR3 region is CASSLAAGAQPQHF. For the CDR3, the DNA is TGTGCCAGCAGCTTGGCCGCGGGTGCTCAGCCCCAGCATTTT.

CDR3 sequence reads: CASSPAGPLAAAFF. In nucleotides, the CDR3 is TGTGCCAGCAGTCCCGCCGGGCCCTTAGCGGCAGCTTTCTTT. The chain uses TRBV6-5 and TRBJ1-1; D not resolved. Between the trimmed V and J ends, which lost 5 bases and 10 bases, there was a span of 20 bases. The CDR3 runs 14 residues. Germline values: CDR1 MNHEY, CDR2 SVGAGI.

The rearrangement uses TRBV9 and TRBJ1-6; 9 bases agree with TRBD1. Germline CDR1 and CDR2: SGDLS and YYNGEE. The CDR3 sequence is 15 residues long. J gave up 7 bases and V 4 bases, and 6 bases lay outside the gene matches. The CDR3 region is CASSLRDRENSPLHF. As DNA, the CDR3 is TGTGCCAGCAGCCTCCGGGACAGGGAAAATTCACCCCTCCACTTT.

This chain links TRBV5-6 with TRBJ2-7; TRBD2 aligns across 9 bases. The CDR3 covers 16 residues. CDR1 and CDR2 (germline): SGHDT, YYEEEE. With V trimmed by 4 bases and J by 0 bases, 8 bases remained unmatched. CDR3 nucleotides: TGTGCCAGCAGCCCCTTAGCGGGGGCCTACTCCTACGAGCAGTACTTC. This gives the protein CASSPLAGAYSYEQYF.

The J gene is TRBJ2-1, the V gene TRBV12-3 or TRBV12-4; D is possibly TRBD1 or TRBD2 (5 bases each). The V end was cut by 7 bases, the J end by 10 bases, with 17 bases between. The CDR3 sequence is 13 residues long. CDR3 nucleotides: TGTGCCAGCAAACCCGATCGGGACGGAGAGCAGTTCTTC. Translating gives CASKPDRDGEQFF.

This rearrangement joins TRBV7-9 to TRBJ1-2; a possible D gene is TRBD1 (5 bases). CDR1 is SEHNR, CDR2 FQNEAQ, per germline (reference sequence). This CDR3 has 14 residues. Between the trimmed V and J ends, which lost 5 bases and 8 bases, there was a span of 18 bases. In DNA, the CDR3 is TGTGCCAGCAGCACCCGGGACCAAGCCTCAGGCTACACCTTC. Amino acid sequence: CASSTRDQASGYTF.

This clone was detected only once. The gene calls are TRBV30 and TRBJ1-5; D remains ambiguous. Germline assignment: CDR1 GTSNPN and CDR2 SVGIG (reference sequence). V lost 2 bases, J lost 6 bases, and 8 bases lay in between. This CDR3 is 12 amino acids long. In DNA, the CDR3 is TGTGCCTGGAGTTCCCTCATTCAGCCCCAGCATTTT. It is translated as CAWSSLIQPQHF.

This clone was seen a handful of times. CDR3 sequence reads: CASSLRPGQLNYGYTF. The CDR3 DNA reads TGTGCCAGCAGCTTAAGACCGGGACAACTAAACTATGGCTACACCTTC. The rearrangement uses TRBV7-3 and TRBJ1-2; D is perhaps TRBD1 (6 bases). Trimming removed 1 base at V and 2 bases at J, with 14 bases between. This CDR3 is 16 amino acids long. The V gene's germline CDR1 is SGHTA and CDR2 FQGTGA.

The chain uses TRBV27 and TRBJ2-5; tentatively, D is TRBD2 (6 bases). V gave up 5 bases and J gave up 9 bases, with 19 bases separating them. Germline CDR1 MNHEY, CDR2 SMNVEV (reference sequence). The CDR3 is made up of 14 amino acids. DNA of the CDR3: TGTGCCAGCAGTACCACTAGCATAGTAAAGGCCCAGTACTTC. Protein: CASSTTSIVKAQYF.

This clone turned up a few times. This chain uses TRBV30 with TRBJ1-3; a possible D gene is TRBD1 (5 bases). The CDR3 length is 14 residues. Germline CDR1 reads GTSNPN; CDR2 reads SVGIG (reference sequence). V lost 0 bases and J 4 bases, leaving 10 bases between the germline ends. CDR3 DNA: TGTGCCTGGAGTGTGTCCAGGGTCGGAAACACCATATATTTT. Amino acid sequence: CAWSVSRVGNTIYF.

V usage is TRBV5-4 and J usage is TRBJ1-1; possibly TRBD1 for D (6 bases). V was shortened by 4 bases and J by 3 bases, with 16 bases between the two germline ends. This CDR3 is built from 15 residues. The V gene's germline CDR1 is SGHNT and CDR2 YYREEE (reference sequence). The CDR3 coding sequence is TGTGCCAGCAGCCTACAGGGTGGTGGGTACACTGAAGCTTTCTTT. This translates into CASSLQGGGYTEAFF. Based on the CDR3 plus reference TRBV5-4 and TRBJ1-1, the full variable domain is ETGVTQSPTHLIKTRGQQVTLRCSSQSGHNTVSWYQQALGQGPQFIFQYYREEENGRGNFPPRFSGLQFPNYSSELNVNALELDDSALYLCASSLQGGGYTEAFFGQGTRLTVV.

V usage is TRBV4-3 and J usage is TRBJ1-5, with D possibly TRBD1 on 5 matching bases. The germline gives CDR1 LGHNA, CDR2 YSLEER. The V end was cut by 0 bases, the J end by 1 base, with 22 bases between. CDR3 length: 20 residues. The CDR3 protein is CASSQEEGKKTPLSNQPQHF. The CDR3 DNA reads TGCGCCAGCAGCCAAGAGGAGGGGAAAAAAACCCCCTTAAGCAATCAGCCCCAGCATTTT.